Only a few counts were recorded for the clone carrying this T cell receptor (beta chain). Its antigen remains unidentified. The source of the sample is a study of T-cell reconstitution after alpha-beta-depleted transplantation in children. Whole-study results and caveats: Some patients owed their high day-60 TCRbeta diversity to surviving recipient T cells and thymic progenitors. Alpha-beta T cells present about two months after transplant were reported to originate from several hundred expanded graft clones. Diversity and T-cell counts at one year after transplant derived mostly from new T cells.

The authors prepared the TCRbeta library with unique molecular identifiers. One entry per CDR3 protein, called by TCRdb with MiXCR from the PCR reads. The sample shows around 300,000 distinct CDR3 sequences, roughly 7.8% of them seen only once. V gave up 4 bases and J gave up 0 bases, with 12 bases separating them. This CDR3 contains 15 residues. CDR1 is KGHDR and CDR2 is SFDVKD in the germline V gene. Source: peripheral blood, taken 360 days after TCRalphabeta/CD19-depleted stem cell transplant. The V and J genes are TRBV24-1 and TRBJ2-7, with a possible D match to TRBD1 (5 bases). The TCR was taken from a female patient aged 2-10 years who had a stem cell transplant for Fanconi anemia, so the T cells may come from the graft donor. CDR3 residues: CATSDATESSYEQYF. The CDR3, as DNA: TGTGCCACCAGTGACGCGACAGAGAGCTCCTACGAGCAGTACTTC.